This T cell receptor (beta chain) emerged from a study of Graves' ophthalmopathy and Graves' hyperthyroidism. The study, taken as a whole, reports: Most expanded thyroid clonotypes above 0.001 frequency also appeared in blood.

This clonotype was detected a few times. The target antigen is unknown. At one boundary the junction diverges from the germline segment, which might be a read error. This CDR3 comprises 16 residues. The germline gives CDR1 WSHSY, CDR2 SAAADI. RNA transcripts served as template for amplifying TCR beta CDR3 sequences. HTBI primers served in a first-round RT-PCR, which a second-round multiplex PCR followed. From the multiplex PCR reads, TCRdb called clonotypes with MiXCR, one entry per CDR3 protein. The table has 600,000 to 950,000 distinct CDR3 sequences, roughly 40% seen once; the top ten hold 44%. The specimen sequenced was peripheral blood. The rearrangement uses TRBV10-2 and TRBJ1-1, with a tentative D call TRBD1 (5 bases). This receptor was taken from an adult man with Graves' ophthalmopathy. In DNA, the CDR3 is TGTGCCAGCAGTCCATCGACCGGGACTCTCCTTTCCTACGCTTTCTTT. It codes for CASSPSTGTLLSYAFF.